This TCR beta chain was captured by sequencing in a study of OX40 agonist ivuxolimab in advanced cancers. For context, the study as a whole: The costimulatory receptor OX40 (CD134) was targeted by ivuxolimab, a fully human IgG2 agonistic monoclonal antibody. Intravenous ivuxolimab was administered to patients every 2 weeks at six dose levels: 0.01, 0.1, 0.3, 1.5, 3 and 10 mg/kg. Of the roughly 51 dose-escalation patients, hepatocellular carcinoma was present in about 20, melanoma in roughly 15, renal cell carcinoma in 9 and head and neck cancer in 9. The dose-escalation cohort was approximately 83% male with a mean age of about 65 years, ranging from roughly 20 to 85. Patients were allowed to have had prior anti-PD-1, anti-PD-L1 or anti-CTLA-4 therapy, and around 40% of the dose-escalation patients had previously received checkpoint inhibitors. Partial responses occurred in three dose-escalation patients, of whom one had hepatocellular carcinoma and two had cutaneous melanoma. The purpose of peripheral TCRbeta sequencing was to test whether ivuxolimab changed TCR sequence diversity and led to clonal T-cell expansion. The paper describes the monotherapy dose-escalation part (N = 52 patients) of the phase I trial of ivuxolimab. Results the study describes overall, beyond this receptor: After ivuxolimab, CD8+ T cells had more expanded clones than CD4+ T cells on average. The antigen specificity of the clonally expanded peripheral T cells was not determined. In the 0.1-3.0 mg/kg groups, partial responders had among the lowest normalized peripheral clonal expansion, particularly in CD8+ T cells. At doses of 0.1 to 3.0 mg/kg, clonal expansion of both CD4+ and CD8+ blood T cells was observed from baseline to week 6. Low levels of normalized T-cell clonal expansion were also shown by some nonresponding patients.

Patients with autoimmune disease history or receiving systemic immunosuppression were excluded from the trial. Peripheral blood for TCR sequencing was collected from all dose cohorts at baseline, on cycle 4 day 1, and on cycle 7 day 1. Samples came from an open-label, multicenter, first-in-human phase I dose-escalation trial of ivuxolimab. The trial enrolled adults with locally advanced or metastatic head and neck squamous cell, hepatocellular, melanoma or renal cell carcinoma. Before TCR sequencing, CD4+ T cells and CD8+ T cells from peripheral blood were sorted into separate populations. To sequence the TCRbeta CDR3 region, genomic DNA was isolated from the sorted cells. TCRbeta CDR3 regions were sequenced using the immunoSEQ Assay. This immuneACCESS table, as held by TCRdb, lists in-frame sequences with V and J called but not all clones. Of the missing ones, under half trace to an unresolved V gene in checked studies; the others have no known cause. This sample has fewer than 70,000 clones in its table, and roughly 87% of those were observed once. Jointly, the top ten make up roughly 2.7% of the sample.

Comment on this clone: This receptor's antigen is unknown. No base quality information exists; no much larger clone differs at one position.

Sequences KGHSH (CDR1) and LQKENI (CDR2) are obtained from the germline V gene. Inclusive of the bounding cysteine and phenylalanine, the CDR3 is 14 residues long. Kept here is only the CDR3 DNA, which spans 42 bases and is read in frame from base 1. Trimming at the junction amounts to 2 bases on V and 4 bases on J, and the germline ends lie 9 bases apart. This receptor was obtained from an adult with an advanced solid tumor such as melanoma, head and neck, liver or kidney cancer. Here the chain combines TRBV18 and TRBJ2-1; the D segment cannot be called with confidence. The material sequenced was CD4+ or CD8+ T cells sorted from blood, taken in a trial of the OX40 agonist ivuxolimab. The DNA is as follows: TGTGCCAGCTCACCATACACAGATTACAATGAGCAGTTCTTC. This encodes CASSPYTDYNEQFF.